These 21 T cell receptor beta chains originate from one sample sequenced in a study of cytomegalovirus exposure and HLA in healthy donors. The PCR used 60 Vbeta and 13 Jbeta primers. Some clones are missing from TCRdb's copy, which holds only in-frame ones; the method was immunoSEQ multiplex PCR. The table shows 150,000 to 250,000 clones, with 82% occurring only once. Sequencing was carried out using PBMCs. All receptors come from a woman aged 45 to 65 in good health and CMV-seropositive.

This clone was counted once. This chain joins TRBV28 and TRBJ1-4, with 7 positions matching TRBD1. V dropped 2 bases and J dropped 11; count of bases not matched to a gene: 11. Germline lookup yields CDR1 MDHEN and CDR2 SYDVKM. This CDR3 region has 15 residues. The CDR3 nucleotides read TGTGCCAGCAGTTTAATCGGCCAGGGGGGAAGGAAACTGTTTTTT. Protein sequence: CASSLIGQGGRKLFF.

The chain is built from TRBV25-1 and TRBJ1-1; the match to TRBD1 covers 7 bases. The CDR3 loop spans 17 amino acids. J gave up 3 bases and V 5 bases, and 15 bases lay outside the gene matches. Germline V gene data show CDR1 as MGHDK and CDR2 as SYGVNS. The CDR3 is CASSTPTGPGGYTEAFF. Written as DNA, the CDR3 is TGTGCCAGCAGTACTCCGACAGGCCCAGGGGGTTACACTGAAGCTTTCTTT.

Details on this clone: The junction does not match germline at one end; this may be a read error. The chain recombines TRBV5-1 with TRBJ2-6; 7 bases fit TRBD1. Germline V gene sequence: CDR1 SGHRS, CDR2 YFSETQ. There are 18 residues in the CDR3. The CDR3 sequence: CASSLGGRGFGGANGLTF. CDR3 DNA sequence: TGCGCCAGCAGCTTGGGTGGCAGGGGGTTTGGTGGGGCCAACGGCCTGACTTTC.

This clone was seen only a few times. The V call is TRBV9, the J call TRBJ2-2, with 8 bases matching TRBD2. V lost 3 bases, J lost 6 bases, and 10 bases stayed unmatched. Germline loops: CDR1 SGDLS, CDR2 YYNGEE. This CDR3 comprises 16 residues. The CDR3 reads CASSGTGGDPPGELFF. In nucleotides, the CDR3 is TGTGCCAGCAGCGGGACCGGGGGGGACCCTCCCGGGGAGCTGTTTTTT.

This clone came up a few times. CDR3 in DNA: TGTGCCAGCATTTCTAGCGGAGGGAGGAATGAGCAGTTCTTC. This translates into CASISSGGRNEQFF. This chain joins TRBV28 and TRBJ2-1; 7 nucleotides agree with TRBD2. V dropped 7 bases and J dropped 7; count of bases not matched to a gene: 10. In germline, CDR1 is MDHEN, CDR2 SYDVKM. The CDR3 consists of 14 residues.

This chain connects TRBV7-3 to TRBJ2-2; 16 bases are a match to TRBD2. This CDR3 contains 18 residues. J lost 5 bases, V lost 3 bases, and 6 bases had no gene match. Germline CDR1 and CDR2: SGHTA and FQGTGA. The CDR3 DNA is TGTGCCAGCAGCTTCTCCGGGACTAGCGGGAGGGGAACCGGGGAGCTGTTTTTT. This sequence encodes CASSFSGTSGRGTGELFF.

This sequence joins TRBV19 and TRBJ2-5; no reliable D call. Germline assignment: CDR1 LNHDA and CDR2 SQIVND (reference sequence). V was cut by 3 bases and J by 4 bases, with 12 bases left in between. The CDR3 runs 14 residues. The CDR3 reads CASSIRGRSETQYF. The CDR3 DNA is TGTGCCAGTAGTATCAGAGGAAGATCAGAGACCCAGTACTTC.

The chain uses TRBV10-3 and TRBJ1-6; 9 bases match TRBD1. The germline V gene has CDR1 ENHRY and CDR2 SYGVKD. V lost 0 bases and J lost 7; bases outside the gene matches: 7. The CDR3 is made up of 17 amino acids. As DNA, the CDR3 is TGTGCCATCAGTGAGTCTAAACCGGGACAGGGCAATTCACCCCTCCACTTT. The encoded protein is CAISESKPGQGNSPLHF.

The chain has TRBV28 and TRBJ1-6; D might be TRBD1 (6 bases). The V end lost 3 bases, the J end lost 6 bases, and 9 bases lay between the germline ends. Germline V lookup: CDR1 MDHEN, CDR2 SYDVKM. The CDR3 is 14 residues long. For the CDR3, the DNA is TGTGCCAGCAGTTTGACAGGTGTTAATTCACCCCTCCACTTT. Protein product: CASSLTGVNSPLHF.

The gene calls are TRBV10-3 and TRBJ2-7, with 7 bases matching TRBD1. Germline V gene lookup returns CDR1 ENHRY and CDR2 SYGVKD. This CDR3 has 13 residues. The J segment lost 5 bases and the V segment lost 5 bases, leaving 6 bases of the junction unmatched. In nucleotides, the CDR3 is TGTGCCATCAGTTCCGGGACAGTCCACGAGCAGTACTTC. It codes for CAISSGTVHEQYF.

The chain joins TRBV7-9 to TRBJ2-1, with 9 bases that match TRBD1. With V trimmed by 5 bases and J by 8 bases, 7 bases remained unmatched. Germline-derived CDR1 and CDR2 are SEHNR and FQNEAQ (reference sequence). The CDR3 has 14 residues. The CDR3 here is CASSHWDRVDEQFF. The CDR3 DNA is TGTGCCAGCAGCCATTGGGACAGGGTCGATGAGCAGTTCTTC. Supplemented by reference TRBV7-9 and TRBJ2-1, the full variable domain reads DTGVSQNPRHKITKRGQNVTFRCDPISEHNRLYWYRQTLGQGPEFLTYFQNEAQLEKSRLLSDRFSAERPKGSFSTLEIQRTEQGDSAMYLCASSHWDRVDEQFFGPGTRLTVL.

The CDR3 coding sequence is TGTGCCAGCAGATTCACAGGGGGCAAAGGCTACACCTTC. Its protein is CASRFTGGKGYTF. The chain employs TRBV7-2 and TRBJ1-2, with 9 bases aligning to TRBD1. The ends lost 6 bases at V and 8 bases at J; junction bases unmatched: 7. The CDR3 loop spans 13 amino acids. CDR1 and CDR2 from the germline V gene are SGHTA and FQGNSA.

This clone was counted a few times. The chain carries TRBV5-1 and TRBJ2-5; 7 bases are a match to TRBD1. The J call may be wrong; the DNA end is better matched by TRBJ2-7. The germline V gene encodes CDR1 SGHRS and CDR2 YFSETQ. The CDR3 is 14 residues long. Here the CDR3 DNA reads TGCGCCAGCAGGTCCCGGGACAGCTCCTACGAGCAGTACTTC. This sequence encodes CASRSRDSSYEQYF.

This chain connects TRBV7-9 to TRBJ1-1; unclear D gene. Trimming left V 2 bases short and J 1 base short, with 8 bases between. CDR3 size: 14 residues. Germline CDR1 is SEHNR and CDR2 is FQNEAQ (reference sequence). The CDR3 nucleotides are TGTGCCAGCAGCTTAATGGTCGGGAACACTGAAGCTTTCTTT. This gives the protein CASSLMVGNTEAFF.

V gene TRBV7-9 combines with J gene TRBJ1-2; 7 bases map to TRBD1. V gave up 5 bases and J gave up 5 bases; unmatched junction bases: 5. Germline-derived CDR1 and CDR2 are SEHNR and FQNEAQ (reference sequence). The CDR3 loop spans 13 amino acids. The CDR3 sequence: CASSLDREYGYTF. In DNA form, the CDR3 reads TGTGCCAGCAGCCTCGACAGGGAATATGGCTACACCTTC.

The chain employs TRBV7-2 and TRBJ1-2; no firm D call. V gave up 7 bases and J gave up 4 bases, with 19 bases separating them. The CDR3 has 15 residues. Germline V gives CDR1 SGHTA, CDR2 FQGNSA. The CDR3 coding sequence is TGTGCCAGCATCCAGTCTGTGGCAGTCTCCTATGGCTACACCTTC. The encoded protein is CASIQSVAVSYGYTF.

CDR3 bases: TGTGCCAGCAGTTTCCAGGACTCCAATGAGCAGTTCTTC. Amino acid sequence: CASSFQDSNEQFF. The chain uses TRBV27 and TRBJ2-1; possibly TRBD2 for D (5 bases). Germline-derived CDR1 and CDR2 are MNHEY and SMNVEV (reference sequence). The CDR3 has 13 residues. V lost 3 bases and J lost 6, with 9 bases in between.

The J gene is TRBJ1-5, the V gene TRBV23-1, with TRBD1 matching 10 bases. TRBV23-1 is filed as an ORF, its function uncertain. J gave up 0 bases and V 7 bases, and 9 bases lay outside the gene matches. The CDR3 totals 17 residues. The DNA of the CDR3 is TGCGCCAGCAATGGACAGGGGGGCGGGGGTAGCAATCAGCCCCAGCATTTT. Amino acids: CASNGQGGGGSNQPQHF.

The CDR3 loop is CASSQGDSPLHF. CDR3 bases: TGTGCCAGCAGTCAGGGGGATTCACCCCTCCACTTT. The chain has TRBV6-5 and TRBJ1-6; TRBD1 matches at 7 bases. CDR1 MNHEY and CDR2 SVGAGI come from the germline V gene. The CDR3 has 12 residues. After removal of 5 bases from V and 8 bases from J, the junction contained 0 bases not matched to a gene.

For this clone: Other nucleotide sequences from this sample produce the same CDR3. The CDR3 loop reads CASSLTGGGETQYF. In DNA form, the CDR3 reads TGCGCCAGCAGCTTGACGGGAGGAGGTGAGACCCAGTACTTC. V gene TRBV5-1 combines with J gene TRBJ2-5; the match to TRBD2 covers 7 bases. Germline CDR1 reads SGHRS; CDR2 reads YFSETQ. V lost 1 base to trimming and J lost 5 bases; unmatched junction nucleotides: 5. There are 14 residues in the CDR3.

This clone appeared a single time. The genes are TRBV2 and TRBJ1-3; 7 bases match TRBD1. The J segment lost 0 bases and the V segment lost 6 bases, leaving 11 bases of the junction unmatched. The CDR3 has 17 amino acids. CDR1 and CDR2 from the germline V gene are SNHLY and FYNNEI. This CDR3 reads CASSLTGDGHSGNTIYF. The DNA for the CDR3 is TGTGCCAGCAGCTTAACAGGGGACGGTCACTCTGGAAACACCATATATTTT.